Only a few counts were recorded for the clone carrying this TCR beta chain. This record belongs to a study of beta chain features in type 1 diabetes. Germline CDR1 MNHNS, CDR2 SASEGT. Between the trimmed V and J ends, which lost 5 bases and 2 bases, there was a span of 15 bases. There are 15 residues in the CDR3. The study reverse transcribed the entire isolated RNA, so it sequenced expressed TCRB transcripts. Repertoires were generated with immunoSEQ multiplex PCR, while TCRdb's copy carries only in-frame clones and drops some. The sample lists about 210,000 clones; approximately 11% were seen once. The TCR was taken from a man between 18 and 29 years old in good health. The chain employs TRBV6-1 and TRBJ1-1; possible D gene TRBD1, 5 bases. Material for sequencing was central memory CD4+ T cells from blood. The CDR3 spells CASSPGRAGNTEAFF. The CDR3 DNA reads as TGTGCCAGCAGTCCGGGGCGGGCGGGAAACACTGAAGCTTTCTTT.